This TCR beta chain is from a study of early T cells in non-severe SARS-CoV-2 infection. In the study overall: The sequenced material was bulk RNA from unsorted whole blood, and its chains were unpaired. Overall study findings and caveats: Sequences matched to VDJdb favored anti-spike CD8 responses, while private and CD4 specificities were missed.

In germline, CDR1 is KGHDR, CDR2 SFDVKD. V was pared by 5 bases and J by 5 bases, with 8 bases between. The CDR3 covers 13 residues. To note about this clonotype: Its antigen is undetermined.

Attachment of unique molecular identifiers was made to individual cDNA molecules. In TCRdb, the 5' RACE reads were re-called with MiXCR into one record per CDR3 protein. The sample contains 70,000 to 75,000 distinct CDR3 sequences, about 12% of which appear only once. This TCR derives from an adult who was a healthcare worker with PCR-confirmed SARS-CoV-2 infection or an uninfected control (not recorded which). The rearrangement links TRBV24-1 to TRBJ2-2; D unresolved. The sample taken for sequencing was whole blood. The CDR3, as DNA: TGTGCCACCAGTGCCACGCGTACCGGGGAGCTGTTTTTT. Its protein is CATSATRTGELFF.